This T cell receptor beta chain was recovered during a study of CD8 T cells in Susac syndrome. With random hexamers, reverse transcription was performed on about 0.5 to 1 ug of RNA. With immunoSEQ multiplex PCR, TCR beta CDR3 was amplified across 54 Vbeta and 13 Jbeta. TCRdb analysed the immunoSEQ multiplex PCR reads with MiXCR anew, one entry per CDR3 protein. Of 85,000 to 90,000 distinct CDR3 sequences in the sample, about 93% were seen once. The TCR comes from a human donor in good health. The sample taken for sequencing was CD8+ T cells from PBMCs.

The CDR3 region has the DNA TGTGCCAGTAGTATGCCAGCTACCTACAATGAGCAGTTCTTC. It specifies CASSMPATYNEQFF. The rearrangement links TRBV19 to TRBJ2-1, with D uncertain. Germline V gene sequence: CDR1 LNHDA, CDR2 SQIVND (reference sequence). This CDR3 comprises 14 residues. Deletions cut 3 bases from V and 2 bases from J, with 8 bases between.